The 21 T cell receptor beta chains below come from one sample, sequenced in a study of cytomegalovirus exposure and HLA in healthy donors. The PCR ran on 60 Vbeta and 13 Jbeta primers. The table came from immunoSEQ multiplex PCR; TCRdb's copy has only in-frame clones and leaves some out. Altogether a few hundred thousand clones are present, around nine tenths being singletons, with the ten largest covering 1%. Sequences were obtained from PBMCs. These receptors were obtained from a woman in her late teens or twenties in good health and CMV-seronegative.

This clone was counted between two and nine times. V and J are TRBV6-1 and TRBJ2-3; D is undetermined. The V end lost 9 bases, the J end lost 13 bases, and 11 bases lay between the germline ends. This CDR3 contains 9 residues. Germline assignment: CDR1 MNHNS and CDR2 SASEGT. CDR3 in amino acids: CARGARKYF. CDR3 DNA sequence: TGTGCCAGAGGTGCTAGGAAGTATTTT.

The chain has TRBV5-1 and TRBJ1-2; D perhaps matches TRBD1 (6 bases). Trimming shortened V by 1 base and J by 4 bases, and 14 bases separated the two germline ends. The CDR3 runs to 15 residues. Germline CDR1 reads SGHRS; CDR2 reads YFSETQ. The CDR3 DNA reads as TGCGCCAGCAGCTTGCTATCAGGGGATCCCTATGGCTACACCTTC. Its protein product is CASSLLSGDPYGYTF.

This clone was picked up one time. The junction differs from germline at one of its ends, possibly a read error. This sequence joins TRBV18 and TRBJ2-1; 9 bases fit TRBD1. The germline V gene encodes CDR1 KGHSH and CDR2 LQKENI. The CDR3 contains 17 residues. This chain's CDR3 is CASSANRGLNPYNGQFF. The CDR3 nucleotides are TGTGCCAGCTCAGCAAACAGGGGGCTTAACCCCTACAATGGGCAGTTCTTC.

This rearrangement joins TRBV12-5 to TRBJ2-2; tentative D call: TRBD1 (5 bases). The germline CDR1 and CDR2 sequences are LGHNT and FRNRAP. The CDR3 extends over 12 amino acids. Trimming took 5 bases from V and 5 from J, leaving 6 bases between them. The CDR3 coding sequence is TGTGCTAGTGGTCCAGGGACCGGGGAGCTGTTTTTT. The encoded protein is CASGPGTGELFF.

The chain is built from TRBV18 and TRBJ2-7; 8 bases line up with TRBD1. Germline trimming cut 2 bases from V and 6 bases from J; bases unmatched to any gene: 9. Germline V gene data show CDR1 as KGHSH and CDR2 as LQKENI. The CDR3 consists of 15 residues. The DNA for the CDR3 is TGTGCCAGCTCACCAACAGGACAGGGTTACTTCGAGCAGTACTTC. Its translation: CASSPTGQGYFEQYF.

The rearrangement links TRBV20-1 to TRBJ2-6; the D is unclear. This CDR3 spans 11 amino acids. Germline CDR1 is DFQATT and CDR2 is SNEGSKA (reference sequence). V lost 6 bases, J lost 4 bases, and 4 bases lay in between. The CDR3 region has the DNA TGCAGTGCCGTCGGGGCCAACGTCCTGACTTTC. This codes for CSAVGANVLTF.

This chain uses TRBV29-1 with TRBJ2-1, with 8 bases identical to TRBD2. CDR1 and CDR2 (germline): SQVTM, ANQGSEA. Trimming took 0 bases from V and 1 from J; bases not matched to a gene: 5. The CDR3 totals 16 residues. The CDR3, as DNA: TGCAGCGTTGAAGAGGGCGGGGGGCCTTCCTACAATGAGCAGTTCTTC. Encoded protein: CSVEEGGGPSYNEQFF.

The V and J genes are TRBV27 and TRBJ1-6, with unresolved D. From germline, CDR1 is MNHEY and CDR2 SMNVEV (reference sequence). The CDR3 covers 13 residues. Trimming took 6 bases from V and 0 from J, leaving 3 bases between them. The DNA of the CDR3 is TGTGCCAGCAGGAGCTCCTATAATTCACCCCTCCACTTT. Protein product: CASRSSYNSPLHF.

This rearrangement joins TRBV21-1 to TRBJ2-2; TRBD1 reflects the table's D call only, with no check against the DNA. TRBV21-1 is given as a pseudogene. The CDR3 runs to 14 residues. In DNA, the CDR3 is TGTGCCAGCAGCAAAACAGGGGAGACCGGGGAGCTGTTTTTT. It codes for CASSKTGETGELFF.

The CDR3 spells CASSVGGISTEAFF. CDR3 coding DNA: TGTGCCAGCAGCGTAGGGGGCATTTCCACTGAAGCTTTCTTT. V gene TRBV9 combines with J gene TRBJ1-1, with a tentative D call TRBD1 (5 bases). Trimming took 0 bases from V and 4 from J, leaving 10 bases between them. Germline V gives CDR1 SGDLS, CDR2 YYNGEE. The CDR3 is made up of 14 amino acids.

The J gene is TRBJ1-2, the V gene TRBV13, with TRBD1 matching over 7 bases. Unmatched junction bases numbered 9, after V lost 5 bases and J lost 3 bases. Germline lookup yields CDR1 PRHDT and CDR2 FYEKMQ (reference sequence). This CDR3 has 15 residues. CDR3 loop: CASSDTGAGDYGYTF. DNA of the CDR3: TGTGCCAGCAGCGATACAGGGGCTGGGGACTATGGCTACACCTTC.

This chain uses TRBV7-9 with TRBJ1-1; D is undetermined. Germline V CDR1 and CDR2: SEHNR, FQNEAQ (reference sequence). This CDR3 spans 14 amino acids. V lost 5 bases, J lost 3 bases, and 13 bases lay in between. CDR3 sequence: CASSPSYFDTEAFF. The CDR3 bases are TGTGCCAGCAGCCCCTCCTATTTTGACACTGAAGCTTTCTTT.

The chain combines TRBV19 with TRBJ2-7; D remains ambiguous. CDR3 length: 12 residues. V dropped 6 bases and J dropped 4 bases, with 10 bases sitting between them. Looked up from germline, CDR1 is LNHDA and CDR2 is SQIVND (reference sequence). The CDR3 protein is CASRSDTYEQYF. In DNA form, the CDR3 reads TGTGCCAGTAGGTCCGACACGTACGAGCAGTACTTC. Filled out from reference TRBV19 and TRBJ2-7, the complete variable domain reads DGGITQSPKYLFRKEGQNVTLSCEQNLNHDAMYWYRQDPGQGLRLIYYSQIVNDFQKGDIAEGYSVSREKKESFPLTVTSAQKNPTAFYLCASRSDTYEQYFGPGTRLTVT.

The table lists this clone with a count of one. The CDR3 sequence is CASSLAAGPHEQYF. The CDR3, as DNA: TGTGCCAGCAGCTTGGCCGCGGGACCCCACGAGCAGTACTTC. V gene TRBV5-6 combines with J gene TRBJ2-7; TRBD2 might be the D (6 bases). CDR3 length: 14 amino acids. CDR1 is SGHDT, CDR2 YYEEEE, per germline. V gave up 0 bases and J gave up 5 bases, with 12 bases separating them.

The chain recombines TRBV4-2 with TRBJ2-7, with D tentatively TRBD2 (6 bases). The V gene lost 3 bases and the J gene lost 2 bases, with 14 bases spanning the gap. Germline V CDR1 and CDR2: LGHNA, YNFKEQ. The CDR3 sequence is 15 residues long. CDR3 DNA: TGTGCCAGCAGCCAGCCACCGGGACTGACCTACGAGCAGTACTTC. Protein product: CASSQPPGLTYEQYF.

The chain employs TRBV4-2 and TRBJ1-5; no definite D call. The ends were cut back, 0 bases at V and 9 bases at J, with 9 bases in the middle. CDR3 length: 13 residues. CDR1 and CDR2 (germline): LGHNA, YNFKEQ. The chain's CDR3 is CASSQDYSGPQHF. As DNA, the CDR3 is TGTGCCAGCAGCCAAGACTACAGTGGGCCCCAGCATTTT.

The CDR3: CASSLGRLPSWFF. The DNA for the CDR3 is TGCGCCAGCAGCTTAGGGAGACTCCCCTCCTGGTTCTTC. V gene TRBV5-1 combines with J gene TRBJ2-1; TRBD2 is a possible D gene (5 bases). With 2 bases removed from V and 15 bases from J, the gap between germline ends came to 18 bases. The CDR3 length is 13 residues. The germline gives CDR1 SGHRS, CDR2 YFSETQ.

J is TRBJ1-1 and V is TRBV7-9; maybe TRBD1 (6 bases). V was cut by 2 bases and J by 0 bases, with 7 bases left in between. The length of the CDR3 is 14 residues. Germline CDR1 SEHNR, CDR2 FQNEAQ (reference sequence). The CDR3 coding sequence is TGTGCCAGCAGCTTAAGGGGGATGAACACTGAAGCTTTCTTT. Its translation: CASSLRGMNTEAFF.

The chain links TRBV6-5 to TRBJ1-5; D might be TRBD1 (5 bases). The ends were cut back, 5 bases at V and 4 bases at J, with 9 bases in the middle. Per germline, CDR1 MNHEY and CDR2 SVGAGI. This CDR3 is 13 amino acids long. CDR3 protein: CASSGGGNQPQHF. CDR3 coding DNA: TGTGCCAGCAGTGGGGGAGGGAATCAGCCCCAGCATTTT.

This clone was counted once. The chain is built from TRBV4-3 and TRBJ2-7; unclear D gene. This CDR3 comprises 11 residues. Germline V gene data show CDR1 as LGHNA and CDR2 as YSLEER. Trimming removed 1 base at V and 6 bases at J, with 4 bases between. In DNA, the CDR3 is TGCGCCAGCAGCCAAGCCTCCGAGCAGTACTTC. Protein product: CASSQASEQYF.

The chain is built from TRBV30 and TRBJ2-7; the match to TRBD1 covers 9 bases. CDR1 is GTSNPN and CDR2 is SVGIG in the germline V gene (reference sequence). With 3 bases clipped from V and 7 bases from J, the junction kept 16 bases outside the gene matches. CDR3 length: 16 amino acids. The chain's CDR3 is CAWRRLLGTGQYEQYF. CDR3 DNA: TGTGCCTGGAGACGACTCCTCGGGACAGGGCAGTATGAGCAGTACTTC.